The 28 T cell receptor beta chains below all came from one sample that was sequenced in a study of blood T cells in healthy people across ages. Using a J-beta primer mix together with a sample-barcoded 5' primer, a second PCR was run for roughly 7 to 11 cycles. TCRdb reprocessed the 5' RACE reads via MiXCR and lists one record per CDR3 protein. Here the sample spans approximately 800,000 distinct CDR3 sequences, roughly 60% being singletons. Sequenced sample: blood. Receptor source: a man aged 30 to 45 in good health.

The genes are TRBV27 and TRBJ2-7; 9 nucleotides match TRBD1. This CDR3 region has 15 residues. The J segment lost 5 bases and the V segment lost 5 bases, leaving 10 bases of the junction unmatched. Germline CDR1 is MNHEY and CDR2 is SMNVEV (reference sequence). CDR3 sequence: CASSTERTGVHEQYF. Written as DNA, the CDR3 is TGTGCCAGCAGTACGGAAAGGACAGGGGTACACGAGCAGTACTTC.

The chain recombines TRBV7-2 with TRBJ2-7, with D unresolved. This CDR3 spans 14 amino acids. V lost 0 bases to trimming and J lost 7 bases, with 13 bases between them. Germline V lookup: CDR1 SGHTA, CDR2 FQGNSA. CDR3 amino acids: CASSLASNLGEQYF. The CDR3 coding sequence is TGTGCCAGCAGCTTAGCGTCCAACCTAGGGGAGCAGTACTTC.

The genes are TRBV28 and TRBJ1-1; no clear D gene. Germline V CDR1 and CDR2: MDHEN, SYDVKM. The CDR3 spans 11 residues. V lost 8 bases to trimming and J lost 6 bases, with 10 bases between them. In nucleotides, the CDR3 is TGTGCCAGCCTTGGGTTCCCTGAAGCTTTCTTT. Its translation is CASLGFPEAFF.

On this clonotype: A much larger clonotype is one base distant, so this may be a read error. The V gene is TRBV29-1, the J gene TRBJ2-7; no clear D gene. There are 14 residues in the CDR3. Germline CDR1 and CDR2: SQVTM and ANQGSEA. V gave up 8 bases and J gave up 7 bases, with 24 bases separating them. The CDR3 nucleotides read TGCAGCTTCGCAACTGGCACTGGCGGAGTTGAGCAGTACTTC. Residues: CSFATGTGGVEQYF.

V gene TRBV10-3 combines with J gene TRBJ2-2, with D tentatively TRBD1 (5 bases). This CDR3 has 15 amino acids. Trimming shortened V by 8 bases and J by 2 bases, and 15 bases separated the two germline ends. Looked up from germline, CDR1 is ENHRY and CDR2 is SYGVKD. CDR3 nucleotide sequence: TGTGCCATCCTCATCATGCAGGGAAACACCGGGGAGCTGTTTTTT. It encodes CAILIMQGNTGELFF.

CDR3 in DNA: TGTGCCAGCAGCCATCCCCGACTAGCGGGAGAAGGCGAGCAGTACTTC. It specifies CASSHPRLAGEGEQYF. The rearrangement joins TRBV3-1 to TRBJ2-7; 12 positions match TRBD2. The CDR3 spans 16 residues. Germline CDR1 LGHDT, CDR2 YNNKEL (reference sequence). V was clipped by 3 bases and J by 6 bases; unmatched bases: 9.

This rearrangement joins TRBV29-1 to TRBJ2-7; TRBD1 matches at 10 bases. In germline, CDR1 is SQVTM, CDR2 ANQGSEA. The CDR3 consists of 14 residues. With 1 base clipped from V and 2 bases from J, the junction kept 2 bases outside the gene matches. The CDR3 loop is CSVEAGQGAYEQYF. The CDR3 DNA reads TGCAGCGTTGAAGCCGGACAGGGGGCCTACGAGCAGTACTTC.

The chain joins TRBV19 to TRBJ1-2; D is unresolved. The CDR3 is 12 amino acids. Trimming removed 3 bases from V and 5 bases from J, with 7 bases in between. Germline V lookup: CDR1 LNHDA, CDR2 SQIVND (reference sequence). The chain's CDR3 is CASSITAYGYTF. Here the CDR3 DNA reads TGTGCCAGTAGTATTACGGCGTATGGCTACACCTTC.

This clonotype occurred a few times. The chain carries TRBV4-2 and TRBJ2-3; 13 bases fit TRBD2. V was clipped by 0 bases and J by 5 bases; unmatched bases: 11. The CDR3 is 19 amino acids. The germline gives CDR1 LGHNA, CDR2 YNFKEQ. This chain's CDR3 is CASSQEVTSGRAKLDTQYF. CDR3 bases: TGTGCCAGCAGCCAAGAGGTTACTAGCGGGAGGGCCAAATTAGATACGCAGTATTTT.

This clonotype was observed a single time. The junction differs from germline at one of its ends, possibly a read error. The chain recombines TRBV15 with TRBJ2-1; no reliable D call. This CDR3 has 17 residues. Germline V gives CDR1 LNHNV, CDR2 YYDKDF (reference sequence). The chain's CDR3 is CATCREGLAVIYNEQFF. CDR3 coding DNA: TGTGCCACCTGCAGAGAAGGATTAGCAGTGATATACAATGAGCAGTTCTTC.

V usage is TRBV20-1 and J usage is TRBJ2-4, with TRBD2 identical over 7 bases. In germline, CDR1 is DFQATT, CDR2 SNEGSKA (reference sequence). V lost 6 bases, J lost 1 base, and 9 bases stayed unmatched. The CDR3 covers 15 residues. CDR3: CSAPGGESAKNIQYF. The CDR3, as DNA: TGCAGTGCCCCTGGGGGGGAATCGGCCAAAAACATTCAGTACTTC.

The V call is TRBV11-2, the J call TRBJ2-1; D is perhaps TRBD2 (6 bases). V was cut by 1 base and J by 4 bases, with 14 bases left in between. Germline CDR1 reads SGHAT; CDR2 reads FQNNGV. The length of the CDR3 is 16 residues. CDR3 loop: CASSLVKGLAYNEQFF. CDR3 sequence (DNA): TGTGCCAGCAGCTTAGTTAAGGGACTGGCATACAATGAGCAGTTCTTC.

The rearrangement joins TRBV5-1 to TRBJ1-2; no definite D call. Germline-derived CDR1 and CDR2 are SGHRS and YFSETQ. This CDR3 contains 15 residues. Trimming took 7 bases from V and 3 from J, leaving 19 bases between them. The CDR3 region has the DNA TGCGCCAGCGGTATAGGACCTGCAAAGGACTATGGCTACACCTTC. Protein product: CASGIGPAKDYGYTF.

The sample holds a few counts of this clonotype. The rearrangement links TRBV7-3 to TRBJ1-5; D is unclear. The V end lost 6 bases, the J end lost 2 bases, and 14 bases lay between the germline ends. This CDR3 spans 15 amino acids. In germline, CDR1 is SGHTA, CDR2 FQGTGA. Here the CDR3 DNA reads TGTGCCAGCAGTTTGGGAGGGCTCGGCAATCAGCCCCAGCATTTT. As protein: CASSLGGLGNQPQHF.

The chain joins TRBV21-1 to TRBJ2-3. TRBV21-1 is a known pseudogene. The CDR3 runs 17 residues. The CDR3 is CASSPPSMLGYTDTQYF. The CDR3, as DNA: TGTGCCAGCAGCCCGCCGAGTATGCTGGGGTACACAGATACGCAGTATTTT.

This clonotype was detected a few times. The chain is built from TRBV4-3 and TRBJ2-3; D might be TRBD1 or TRBD2, each matching 5 bases. The CDR3 length is 15 residues. The germline V gene encodes CDR1 LGHNA and CDR2 YSLEER. V shed 0 bases and J shed 2 bases, with 9 bases lying between them. DNA of the CDR3: TGCGCCAGCAGCCAAGAAGGTGGGACCACAGATACGCAGTATTTT. It encodes CASSQEGGTTDTQYF.

The chain recombines TRBV27 with TRBJ2-2; no firm D call. V was trimmed by 5 bases and J by 3 bases, leaving 7 bases between them. This CDR3 has 13 residues. CDR1 MNHEY and CDR2 SMNVEV come from the germline V gene (reference sequence). In DNA form, the CDR3 reads TGTGCCAGCAGTGTGTTGGACACCGGGGAGCTGTTTTTT. This encodes CASSVLDTGELFF.

A remark on this clonotype: One end of the junction is discordant with germline, which a read error may explain. V and J are TRBV20-1 and TRBJ2-3; no clear D. This CDR3 contains 10 residues. Germline values: CDR1 DFQATT, CDR2 SNEGSKA (reference sequence). CDR3 sequence (DNA): TGCAGTGCCTCCACAGATACGCGGTATTTT. It yields the protein CSASTDTRYF.

J is TRBJ2-1 and V is TRBV24-1; maybe TRBD1 (5 bases). Germline CDR1 reads KGHDR; CDR2 reads SFDVKD. The CDR3 runs 13 residues. Deletions cut 2 bases from V and 9 bases from J, with 10 bases between. This CDR3 is CATSDSGWGEQFF. The DNA of the CDR3 is TGTGCCACCAGTGATTCAGGGTGGGGTGAGCAGTTCTTC.

V is TRBV7-2 and J is TRBJ2-1, with 7 positions matching TRBD1. This CDR3 is 14 amino acids long. Trimming took 5 bases from V and 10 from J; bases not matched to a gene: 11. CDR1 is SGHTA and CDR2 is FQGNSA in the germline V gene. CDR3 protein: CASSGRDSSQEQFF. The CDR3, as DNA: TGTGCCAGCAGCGGCCGGGACAGCAGCCAAGAGCAGTTCTTC. The variable domain in full, completed from reference TRBV7-2 and TRBJ2-1, reads GAGVSQSPSNKVTEKGKDVELRCDPISGHTALYWYRQSLGQGLEFLIYFQGNSAPDKSGLPSDRFSAERTGGSVSTLTIQRTQQEDSAVYLCASSGRDSSQEQFFGPGTRLTVL.

V and J are TRBV12-3 or TRBV12-4 and TRBJ2-2; 9 positions match TRBD1. Germline trimming cut 8 bases from V and 10 bases from J; bases unmatched to any gene: 14. This CDR3 has 15 residues. This chain's CDR3 is CASLKDRGRAVELFF. CDR3 coding DNA: TGTGCCAGCCTCAAGGACAGGGGCCGCGCCGTGGAGCTGTTTTTT.

The gene calls are TRBV29-1 and TRBJ1-1; no definite D call. Germline-derived CDR1 and CDR2 are SQVTM and ANQGSEA. V was pared by 5 bases and J by 4 bases, with 5 bases between. The CDR3 length is 10 residues. The CDR3 here is CSVFSTEAFF. CDR3 coding DNA: TGCAGCGTTTTCAGCACTGAAGCTTTCTTT.

The chain employs TRBV20-1 and TRBJ1-5; D remains ambiguous. CDR3 size: 15 residues. Germline V gives CDR1 DFQATT, CDR2 SNEGSKA (reference sequence). Deletions cut 6 bases from V and 1 base from J, with 16 bases between. The CDR3 DNA is TGCAGTGCGGATCGAGGTGCAGTCAGCAATCAGCCCCAGCATTTT. Residues: CSADRGAVSNQPQHF.

The chain couples TRBV7-3 to TRBJ2-1; D is unclear. Trimming cost V 1 base and J 0 bases, with 7 bases left between them. The germline CDR1 and CDR2 sequences are SGHTA and FQGTGA. This CDR3 comprises 15 residues. The chain's CDR3 is CASSLKHDSYNEQFF. CDR3 in DNA: TGTGCCAGCAGCTTAAAACATGACTCCTACAATGAGCAGTTCTTC.

V and J are TRBV29-1 and TRBJ1-1; 8 bases fit TRBD1. CDR1 and CDR2 from the germline V gene are SQVTM and ANQGSEA. V was pared by 6 bases and J by 1 base, with 7 bases of the junction left unmatched. CDR3 size: 14 residues. CDR3 region: CSVSTGTGNTEAFF. The CDR3 coding sequence is TGCAGCGTGTCTACCGGGACAGGGAACACTGAAGCTTTCTTT.

The rearrangement joins TRBV3-1 to TRBJ2-1; 11 bases line up with TRBD2. The CDR3 is 18 residues long. Germline CDR1 LGHDT, CDR2 YNNKEL (reference sequence). The V gene end was trimmed by 2 bases and the J gene end by 4 bases; junction bases not matched to a gene: 10. The CDR3 nucleotides read TGTGCCAGCAGCCAATTTCCCTCCGGGACTAGCGGATACAATGAGCAGTTCTTC. It translates to CASSQFPSGTSGYNEQFF.

The chain employs TRBV9 and TRBJ2-3; 10 positions match TRBD2. With V trimmed by 0 bases and J by 4 bases, 5 bases remained unmatched. The CDR3 is 16 amino acids. The germline V gene encodes CDR1 SGDLS and CDR2 YYNGEE. The CDR3 sequence: CASSVEASGSPDTQYF. In nucleotides, the CDR3 is TGTGCCAGCAGCGTAGAGGCTAGCGGGAGCCCAGATACGCAGTATTTT.

The V gene is TRBV7-8, the J gene TRBJ2-7; no firm D call. This CDR3 contains 11 residues. V was trimmed by 5 bases and J by 7 bases, leaving 9 bases between them. Germline V gene data show CDR1 as SGHVS and CDR2 as FQNEAQ. The CDR3 sequence is CASSQYNEQYF. CDR3 sequence (DNA): TGTGCCAGCAGCCAATACAATGAGCAGTACTTC.